A selection of T cell receptor beta chains follows, all from one sample in a study of T cell responses to AZD1222 COVID-19 vaccine. TCRdb's table, derived via immunoSEQ multiplex PCR, lists solely in-frame clones and lacks some. The table has over 70,000 clones, about 91% seen once. Specimen: peripheral blood, collected 28 days after the second AZD1222 dose. All receptors derive from an adult who received the AZD1222 COVID-19 vaccine. The CDR3 runs from the conserved cysteine through the conserved F or W. The D gene is left open where the match is weak. Size is stated for part of the rows, as once, few or many counts, or as a class when the clone is expanded.

cdr3_length j_call v_call clone_size d_call cdr3_nt cdr3_aa
16 TRBJ1-3 TRBV7-8 few NA TGTGCCAGCAGCATGACAGGCGGAGGCCCCCTGGCCACCATATATTTT CASSMTGGGPLATIYF
17 TRBJ1-4 TRBV7-2 NA TRBD1 TGTGCCAGCAGCTCCGGGACAGGGCATGTAGCTAATGAAAAACTGTTTTTT CASSSGTGHVANEKLFF
14 TRBJ1-1 TRBV6-5 NA TRBD1 TGTGCCAGCAGCCAAAGACAGGGGGTAGATGAAGCTTTCTTT CASSQRQGVDEAFF
13 TRBJ2-7 TRBV2 NA TRBD2 TGTGCCAGCAAACCAAGGGAGGGGTACGAGCAGTACTTC CASKPREGYEQYF
17 TRBJ1-2 TRBV19 NA TRBD1 TGTGCCAGTAGTAATGGACAGGCCGTTGCTGTCAACTATGGCTACACCTTC CASSNGQAVAVNYGYTF
13 TRBJ1-4 TRBV6-5 few NA TGTGCCAGCAGTTACTCTGGCGGCGAAAAACTGTTTTTT CASSYSGGEKLFF
20 TRBJ2-3 TRBV18 NA TRBD2 TGTGCCAGCTCACCACCGAGAACTAGCGGGACCCGGGAATACACAGATACGCAGTATTTT CASSPPRTSGTREYTDTQYF
15 TRBJ1-2 TRBV19 NA TRBD1 TGTGCCAGTAGTGGGGGACAGGGGACTAACTATGGCTACACCTTC CASSGGQGTNYGYTF
14 TRBJ2-5 TRBV7-9 NA TRBD2 TGTGCCAGCAGCCCCCGACTAGCGGGAGGGCCCCAGTACTTC CASSPRLAGGPQYF
14 TRBJ2-2 TRBV30 NA TRBD1 TGTGCCTGGAGCCCGACAGGGGTGTCCGGGGAGCTGTTTTTT CAWSPTGVSGELFF
17 TRBJ2-1 TRBV5-1 NA TRBD2 TGCGCCAGCAGCTCCAGACTAGCGGGGGGGTCCTACAATGAGCAGTTCTTC CASSSRLAGGSYNEQFF
17 TRBJ2-7 TRBV3-1/TRBV3-2 NA NA TGTGCCAGCAGCCAAGATGGAGGGGGCATTTCTTCCTACGAGCAGTACTTC CASSQDGGGISSYEQYF